The rows below give T cell receptor beta chains drawn from one sample of a study of T cells after yellow fever vaccination. TCRdb reanalysed the 5' RACE reads using MiXCR and keeps one entry per CDR3 protein. The sample has about 85,000 distinct CDR3 sequences, 10% to 15% seen once. The source was CD8+ T cells not binding an NS4B(214-222) dextramer, sorted from PBMCs, collected approximately 22 days after the first yellow fever vaccination. Every receptor here comes from a man aged 18 to 35 who received the YFV17D yellow fever vaccine. CDR3s include the opening cysteine and the closing phenylalanine or tryptophan. D genes are given only for firm matches. Rows give clone size only sometimes, using once, few, many, or a class for an expanded clone.

cdr3_length: 15; v_call: TRBV7-3; clone_size: -; d_call: TRBD1; j_call: TRBJ2-1; cdr3_aa: CASSPGGHPTNEQFF; cdr3_nt: TGTGCCAGCAGCCCAGGGGGACACCCAACAAATGAGCAGTTCTTC
cdr3_length: 18; v_call: TRBV28; clone_size: few; d_call: TRBD1; j_call: TRBJ2-1; cdr3_aa: CASSDLLRDRGTYNEQFF; cdr3_nt: TGTGCCAGCAGTGACTTACTCCGGGACAGGGGCACCTACAATGAGCAGTTCTTC
cdr3_length: 15; v_call: TRBV7-2; clone_size: few; d_call: -; j_call: TRBJ2-3; cdr3_aa: CASSFRPTEGDTQYF; cdr3_nt: TGTGCCAGCAGCTTTCGACCGACTGAGGGCGATACGCAGTATTTT
cdr3_length: 11; v_call: TRBV6-1; clone_size: few; d_call: -; j_call: TRBJ2-4; cdr3_aa: CASDSSNIQYF; cdr3_nt: TGTGCCAGCGATTCATCCAACATTCAGTACTTC
cdr3_length: 10; v_call: TRBV7-2; clone_size: -; d_call: -; j_call: TRBJ2-1; cdr3_aa: CASSLSEQFF; cdr3_nt: TGTGCCAGCAGCTTGTCTGAGCAGTTCTTC
cdr3_length: 14; v_call: TRBV6-1; clone_size: -; d_call: -; j_call: TRBJ2-5; cdr3_aa: CASSLIQGGETQYF; cdr3_nt: TGTGCCAGCAGCCTGATACAGGGAGGAGAGACCCAGTACTTC
cdr3_length: 18; v_call: TRBV3-1; clone_size: -; d_call: -; j_call: TRBJ2-3; cdr3_aa: CASSQANGALPGTDTQYF; cdr3_nt: TGTGCCAGCAGCCAAGCGAACGGCGCCCTACCTGGCACAGATACGCAGTATTTT
cdr3_length: 14; v_call: TRBV7-6; clone_size: few; d_call: -; j_call: TRBJ2-2; cdr3_aa: CASSLESDTGELFF; cdr3_nt: TGTGCCAGCAGCTTAGAGTCCGACACCGGGGAGCTGTTTTTT
cdr3_length: 13; v_call: TRBV20-1; clone_size: -; d_call: -; j_call: TRBJ1-2; cdr3_aa: CSANPGDLYGYTF; cdr3_nt: TGCAGTGCTAATCCAGGGGATCTCTATGGCTACACCTTC
cdr3_length: 12; v_call: TRBV4-1; clone_size: -; d_call: -; j_call: TRBJ2-1; cdr3_aa: CASSQFSAEQFF; cdr3_nt: TGCGCCAGCAGCCAATTCAGTGCTGAGCAGTTCTTC
cdr3_length: 10; v_call: TRBV21-1; clone_size: few; d_call: -; j_call: TRBJ1-1; cdr3_aa: CASSDPGAFF; cdr3_nt: TGTGCCAGCAGCGATCCAGGGGCTTTCTTT
cdr3_length: 14; v_call: TRBV6-4; clone_size: many; d_call: TRBD1; j_call: TRBJ2-2; cdr3_aa: CASSDGTDTGELFF; cdr3_nt: TGTGCCAGCAGTGATGGGACAGACACCGGGGAGCTGTTTTTT
cdr3_length: 19; v_call: TRBV28; clone_size: -; d_call: -; j_call: TRBJ2-1; cdr3_aa: CASSQGLGSQTPSYNEQFF; cdr3_nt: TGTGCCAGCAGCCAAGGGTTGGGATCCCAAACCCCTTCCTACAATGAGCAGTTCTTC
cdr3_length: 17; v_call: TRBV9; clone_size: -; d_call: TRBD1; j_call: TRBJ1-2; cdr3_aa: CASSVGRGQGSNYGYTF; cdr3_nt: TGTGCCAGCAGCGTAGGAAGGGGACAGGGCTCTAACTATGGCTACACCTTC
cdr3_length: 15; v_call: TRBV12-3/TRBV12-4; clone_size: -; d_call: -; j_call: TRBJ2-5; cdr3_aa: CASSQGLGQEETQYF; cdr3_nt: TGTGCCAGCAGTCAGGGCCTGGGGCAGGAAGAGACCCAGTACTTC
cdr3_length: 10; v_call: TRBV24-1; clone_size: few; d_call: -; j_call: TRBJ2-5; cdr3_aa: CATSPGPVNF; cdr3_nt: TGTGCCACCAGCCCGGGACCCGTCAACTTC
cdr3_length: 17; v_call: TRBV5-1; clone_size: -; d_call: TRBD2; j_call: TRBJ2-3; cdr3_aa: CASSLETSSGVTDTQYF; cdr3_nt: TGCGCCAGCAGCTTGGAGACGTCGAGCGGGGTCACAGATACGCAGTATTTT
cdr3_length: 17; v_call: TRBV4-1; clone_size: few; d_call: -; j_call: TRBJ1-6; cdr3_aa: CASSQNAGVSYNSPLHF; cdr3_nt: TGCGCCAGCAGCCAAAATGCAGGGGTGTCCTATAATTCACCCCTCCACTTT
cdr3_length: 15; v_call: TRBV27; clone_size: few; d_call: -; j_call: TRBJ2-7; cdr3_aa: CASSLRGLDPYEQYF; cdr3_nt: TGTGCCAGCAGTTTACGAGGTCTGGACCCCTACGAGCAGTACTTC